This entry lists 14 T cell receptor beta chains sequenced from one sample in a study of blood T cell repertoires in COVID-19. TCRdb's table, derived via immunoSEQ multiplex PCR, lists solely in-frame clones and lacks some. The table shows about 210,000 clones, with 80% occurring only once. Specimen: peripheral blood. Receptor source: a human donor in a cohort sampled during active COVID-19.

The chain employs TRBV12-3 or TRBV12-4 and TRBJ2-2, with D possibly being TRBD2 (5 bases). The length of the CDR3 is 11 residues. Trimming removed 2 bases at V and 15 bases at J, with 10 bases between. The CDR3 sequence: CASSLTREMFF. In DNA form, the CDR3 reads TGTGCCAGCAGTTTAACTAGGGAAATGTTTTTT.

The rearrangement links TRBV11-2 to TRBJ2-1, with D possibly being TRBD2 (6 bases). This CDR3 region has 14 residues. CDR1 and CDR2 from the germline V gene are SGHAT and FQNNGV. V shed 1 base and J shed 5 bases, with 9 bases lying between them. Here the CDR3 reads CASSLGREDNEQFF. CDR3 sequence (DNA): TGTGCCAGCAGCTTAGGGAGGGAGGACAATGAGCAGTTCTTC.

The chain links TRBV30 to TRBJ1-2; unclear D gene. The germline CDR1 and CDR2 sequences are GTSNPN and SVGIG (reference sequence). The CDR3 contains 13 residues. The V gene lost 3 bases and the J gene lost 0 bases, with 8 bases spanning the gap. The CDR3 DNA is TGTGCCTGGAGAACGAGCACTAACTATGGCTACACCTTC. It specifies CAWRTSTNYGYTF.

This chain uses TRBV7-9 with TRBJ1-1, with D uncertain. CDR1 is SEHNR, CDR2 FQNEAQ, per germline (reference sequence). V was shortened by 5 bases and J by 2 bases, with 12 bases between the two germline ends. This CDR3 is 14 amino acids long. In DNA, the CDR3 is TGTGCCAGCAGCGCCGGAGTTAGTAACACTGAAGCTTTCTTT. Encoded protein: CASSAGVSNTEAFF. Complete variable domain (other parts from reference TRBV7-9 and TRBJ1-1): DTGVSQNPRHKITKRGQNVTFRCDPISEHNRLYWYRQTLGQGPEFLTYFQNEAQLEKSRLLSDRFSAERPKGSFSTLEIQRTEQGDSAMYLCASSAGVSNTEAFFGQGTRLTVV.

In nucleotides, the CDR3 is TGCGCCAGCAGTGTACTAGCGGCCATCCTACCGAGCTCCTACAATGAGCAGTTCTTC. Translated: CASSVLAAILPSSYNEQFF. The chain uses TRBV10-2 and TRBJ2-1, with 8 bases lining up with TRBD2. The J segment lost 0 bases and the V segment lost 4 bases, leaving 14 bases of the junction unmatched. The CDR3 runs to 19 residues. CDR1 and CDR2 from the germline V gene are WSHSY and SAAADI.

V gene TRBV28 combines with J gene TRBJ1-2, with 8 bases that match TRBD1. The CDR3 has 13 residues. The junction had 7 bases not matched to a gene; V was cut back by 7 bases and J by 6 bases. CDR1 is MDHEN, CDR2 SYDVKM, per germline. CDR3 loop: CASTPTGENGYTF. The CDR3 bases are TGTGCCAGCACCCCGACAGGGGAGAATGGCTACACCTTC.

The V gene is TRBV5-1, the J gene TRBJ2-2; a weak D match, TRBD1 (5 bases). V was trimmed by 0 bases and J by 6 bases, leaving 9 bases between them. The CDR3 contains 14 residues. Germline CDR1 SGHRS, CDR2 YFSETQ. In nucleotides, the CDR3 is TGCGCCAGCAGCTTGGACCAAGGGGCCGGGGAGCTGTTTTTT. It encodes CASSLDQGAGELFF.

The gene calls are TRBV19 and TRBJ1-5; no definite D call. The CDR3 contains 15 residues. In germline, CDR1 is LNHDA, CDR2 SQIVND (reference sequence). V was shortened by 7 bases and J by 1 base, with 14 bases between the two germline ends. CDR3 sequence (DNA): TGTGCCAGTAAGCCCGAAACTTTCAGCAATCAGCCCCAGCATTTT. Its translation is CASKPETFSNQPQHF.

In nucleotides, the CDR3 is TGTGCCAGCAGTTTAAACCGGGAGGGAGGTAATTCACCCCTCCACTTT. It codes for CASSLNREGGNSPLHF. The chain is built from TRBV28 and TRBJ1-6, with D hard to call. Trimming pared 2 bases from V and 6 bases from J, leaving 14 bases between. The CDR3 totals 16 residues. CDR1 and CDR2 (germline): MDHEN, SYDVKM. Variable domain in full (rest from reference TRBV28 and TRBJ1-6): DVKVTQSSRYLVKRTGEKVFLECVQDMDHENMFWYRQDPGLGLRLIYFSYDVKMKEKGDIPEGYSVSREKKERFSLILESASTNQTSMYLCASSLNREGGNSPLHFGNGTRLTVT.

CDR3 protein: CASAGVGTEAFF. In DNA form, the CDR3 reads TGCGCCAGCGCGGGGGTAGGAACTGAAGCTTTCTTT. The J gene is TRBJ1-1, the V gene TRBV5-1, with D perhaps TRBD1 (5 bases). V was trimmed by 7 bases and J by 5 bases, leaving 12 bases between them. Germline CDR1 is SGHRS and CDR2 is YFSETQ. CDR3 size: 12 residues.

This CDR3 reads CASTVFRVRDEQFF. CDR3 nucleotide sequence: TGCGCCAGCACCGTATTCCGGGTGCGGGATGAGCAGTTCTTC. This chain uses TRBV23-1 with TRBJ2-1, with TRBD2 as a possible D gene (5 bases). TRBV23-1 is reported as an ORF; its role is uncertain. The CDR3 runs to 14 residues. Between the trimmed V and J ends, which lost 7 bases and 8 bases, there was a span of 18 bases.

The chain links TRBV5-5 to TRBJ2-2; tentative D call: TRBD2 (7 bases). CDR3 length: 15 residues. Germline V gives CDR1 SGHKS, CDR2 YYEKEE (reference sequence). V lost 3 bases and J 3 bases, leaving 12 bases between the germline ends. CDR3 sequence reads: CASSWAGADTGELFF. In DNA form, the CDR3 reads TGTGCCAGCAGCTGGGCGGGGGCGGACACCGGGGAGCTGTTTTTT.

The chain combines TRBV6-5 with TRBJ1-6; 8 positions match TRBD1. J was trimmed by 6 bases and V by 8 bases; bases with no gene match: 9. This CDR3 has 15 amino acids. The germline V gene encodes CDR1 MNHEY and CDR2 SVGAGI. The CDR3 sequence: CASAPGTGFNSPLHF. For the CDR3, the DNA is TGTGCCAGCGCACCGGGGACAGGATTTAATTCACCCCTCCACTTT.

The chain is built from TRBV11-3 and TRBJ2-3; perhaps TRBD2 as D (6 bases). Trimming took off 2 bases at V and 0 bases at J, with 12 bases between the two ends. Germline values: CDR1 SGHNT, CDR2 YENEEA. The CDR3 is 16 amino acids. CDR3 sequence: CASSLRESGSTDTQYF. CDR3 sequence (DNA): TGTGCCAGCAGCTTACGGGAGTCCGGAAGCACAGATACGCAGTATTTT.